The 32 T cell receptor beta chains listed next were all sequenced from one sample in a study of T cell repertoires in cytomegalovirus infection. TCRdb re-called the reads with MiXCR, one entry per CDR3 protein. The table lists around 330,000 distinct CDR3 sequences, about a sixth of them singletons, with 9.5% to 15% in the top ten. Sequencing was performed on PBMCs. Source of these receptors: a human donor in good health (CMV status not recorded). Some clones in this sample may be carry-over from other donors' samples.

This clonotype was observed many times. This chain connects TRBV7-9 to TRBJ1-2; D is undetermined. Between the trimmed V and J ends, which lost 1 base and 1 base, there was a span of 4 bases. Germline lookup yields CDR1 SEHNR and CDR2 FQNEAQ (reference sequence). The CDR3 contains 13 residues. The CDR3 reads CASSLENNYGYTF. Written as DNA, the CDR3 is TGTGCCAGCAGCTTAGAAAATAACTATGGCTACACCTTC.

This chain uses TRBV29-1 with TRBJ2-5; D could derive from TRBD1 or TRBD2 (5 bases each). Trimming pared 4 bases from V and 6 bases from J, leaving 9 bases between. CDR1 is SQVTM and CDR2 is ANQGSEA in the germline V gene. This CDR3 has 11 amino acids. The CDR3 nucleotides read TGCAGCGTTGGAAGGGGACAGACCCAGTACTTC. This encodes CSVGRGQTQYF.

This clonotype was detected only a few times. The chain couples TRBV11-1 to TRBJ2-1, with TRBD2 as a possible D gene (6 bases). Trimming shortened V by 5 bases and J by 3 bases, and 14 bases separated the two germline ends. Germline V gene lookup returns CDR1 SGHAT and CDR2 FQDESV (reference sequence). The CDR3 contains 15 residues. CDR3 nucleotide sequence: TGTGCCAGCAGCCCAGACGGGGGAGGCTACAATGAGCAGTTCTTC. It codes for CASSPDGGGYNEQFF.

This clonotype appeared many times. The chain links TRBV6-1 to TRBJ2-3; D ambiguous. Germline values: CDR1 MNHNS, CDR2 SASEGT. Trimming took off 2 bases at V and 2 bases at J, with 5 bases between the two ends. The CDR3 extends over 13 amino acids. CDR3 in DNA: TGTGCCAGCAGTGAATGGTACACAGATACGCAGTATTTT. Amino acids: CASSEWYTDTQYF.

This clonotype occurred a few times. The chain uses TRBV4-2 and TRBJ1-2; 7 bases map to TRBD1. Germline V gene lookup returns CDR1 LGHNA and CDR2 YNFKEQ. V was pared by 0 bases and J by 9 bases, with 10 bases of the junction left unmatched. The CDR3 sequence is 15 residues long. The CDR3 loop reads CASSQEGDRVWSYTF. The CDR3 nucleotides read TGTGCCAGCAGCCAAGAGGGAGACAGGGTATGGAGCTACACCTTC.

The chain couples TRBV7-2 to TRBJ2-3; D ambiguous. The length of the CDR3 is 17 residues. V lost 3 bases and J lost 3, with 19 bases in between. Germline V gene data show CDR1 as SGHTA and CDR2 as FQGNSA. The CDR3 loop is CASSFRWAQTGTDTQYF. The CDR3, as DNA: TGTGCCAGCAGCTTTCGCTGGGCCCAGACTGGGACAGATACGCAGTATTTT.

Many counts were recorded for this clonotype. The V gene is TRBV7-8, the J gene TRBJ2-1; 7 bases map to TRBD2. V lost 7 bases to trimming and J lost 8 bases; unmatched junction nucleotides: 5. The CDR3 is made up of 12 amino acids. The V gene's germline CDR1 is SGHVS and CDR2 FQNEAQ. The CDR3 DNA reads TGTGCCAGCACGCGGGGGAGTGATGAGCAGTTCTTC. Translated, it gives CASTRGSDEQFF. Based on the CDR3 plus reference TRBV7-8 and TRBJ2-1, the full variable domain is GAGVSQSPRYKVAKRGQDVALRCDPISGHVSLFWYQQALGQGPEFLTYFQNEAQLDKSGLPSDRFFAERPEGSVSTLKIQRTQQEDSAVYLCASTRGSDEQFFGPGTRLTVL.

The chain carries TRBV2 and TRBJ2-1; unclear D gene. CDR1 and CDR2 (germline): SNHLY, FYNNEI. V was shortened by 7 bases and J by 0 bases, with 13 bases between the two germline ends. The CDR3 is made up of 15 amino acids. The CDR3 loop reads CASTPEGNSYNEQFF. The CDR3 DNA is TGTGCCAGCACACCGGAAGGGAACTCCTACAATGAGCAGTTCTTC.

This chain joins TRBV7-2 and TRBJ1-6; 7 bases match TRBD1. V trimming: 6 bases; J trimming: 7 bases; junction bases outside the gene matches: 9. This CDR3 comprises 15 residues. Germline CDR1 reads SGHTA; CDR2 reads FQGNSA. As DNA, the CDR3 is TGTGCCAGCAGTTCGAACAGGGGTAACAATTCACCCCTCCACTTT. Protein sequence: CASSSNRGNNSPLHF.

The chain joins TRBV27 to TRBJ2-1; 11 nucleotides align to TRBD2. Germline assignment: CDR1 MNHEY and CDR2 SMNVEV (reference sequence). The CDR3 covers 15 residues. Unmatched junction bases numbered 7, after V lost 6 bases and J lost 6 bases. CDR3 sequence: CASSHLAGGSNEQFF. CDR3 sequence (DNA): TGTGCCAGCAGCCACCTAGCGGGGGGATCCAATGAGCAGTTCTTC.

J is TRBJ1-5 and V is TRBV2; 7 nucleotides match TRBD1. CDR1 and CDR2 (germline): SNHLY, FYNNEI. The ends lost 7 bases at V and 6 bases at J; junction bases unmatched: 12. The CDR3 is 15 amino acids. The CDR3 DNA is TGTGCCAGCACCAACCGGGACAGCTCAGGTCAGCCCCAGCATTTT. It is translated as CASTNRDSSGQPQHF.

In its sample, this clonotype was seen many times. CDR3 bases: TGTGCCAGCAGTTTTACACAGGGACAGGCAAATGGCTACACCTTC. This encodes CASSFTQGQANGYTF. The chain uses TRBV12-3 or TRBV12-4 and TRBJ1-2, with 8 positions matching TRBD1. After removal of 3 bases from V and 6 bases from J, the junction contained 9 bases not matched to a gene. The CDR3 totals 15 residues.

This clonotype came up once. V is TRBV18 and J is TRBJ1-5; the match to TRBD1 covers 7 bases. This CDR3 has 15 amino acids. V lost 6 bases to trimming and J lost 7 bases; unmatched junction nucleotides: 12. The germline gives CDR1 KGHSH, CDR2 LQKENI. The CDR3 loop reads CASSTGATGLQPQHF. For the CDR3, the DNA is TGTGCCAGCTCTACAGGGGCGACTGGGCTCCAGCCCCAGCATTTT.

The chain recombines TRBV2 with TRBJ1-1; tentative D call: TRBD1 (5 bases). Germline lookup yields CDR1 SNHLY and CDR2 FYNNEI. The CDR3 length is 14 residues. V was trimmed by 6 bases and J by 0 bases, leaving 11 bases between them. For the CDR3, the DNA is TGTGCCAGCAGGGCGGACATCATGAACACTGAAGCTTTCTTT. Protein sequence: CASRADIMNTEAFF.

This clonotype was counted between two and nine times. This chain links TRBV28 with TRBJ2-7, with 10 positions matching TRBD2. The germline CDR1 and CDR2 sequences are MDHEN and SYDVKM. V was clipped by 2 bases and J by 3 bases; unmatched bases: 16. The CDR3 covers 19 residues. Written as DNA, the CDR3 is TGTGCCAGCAGTTTAGTATCTCAGCGGGGGGGCTATTTCCGCTACGAGCAGTACTTC. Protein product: CASSLVSQRGGYFRYEQYF.

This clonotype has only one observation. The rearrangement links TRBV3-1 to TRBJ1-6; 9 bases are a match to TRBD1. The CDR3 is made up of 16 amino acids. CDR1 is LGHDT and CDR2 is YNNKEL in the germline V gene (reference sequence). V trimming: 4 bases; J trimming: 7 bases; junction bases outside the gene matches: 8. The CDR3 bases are TGTGCCAGCAGCCTGTCTACGACAGGGGGAAATTCACCCCTCCACTTT. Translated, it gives CASSLSTTGGNSPLHF.

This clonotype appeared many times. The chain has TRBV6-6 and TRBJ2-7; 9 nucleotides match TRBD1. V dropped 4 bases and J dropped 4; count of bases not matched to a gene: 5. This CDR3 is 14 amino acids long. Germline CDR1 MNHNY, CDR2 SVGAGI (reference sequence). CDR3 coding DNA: TGTGCCAGCAGTTTGACAGGGGGTGGATACGAGCAGTACTTC. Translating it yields CASSLTGGGYEQYF.

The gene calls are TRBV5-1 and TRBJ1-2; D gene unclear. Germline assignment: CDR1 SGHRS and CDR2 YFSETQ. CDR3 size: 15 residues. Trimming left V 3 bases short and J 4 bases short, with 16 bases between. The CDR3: CASSSGRIYTYGYTF. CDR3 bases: TGCGCCAGCAGCTCCGGACGGATTTATACCTATGGCTACACCTTC.

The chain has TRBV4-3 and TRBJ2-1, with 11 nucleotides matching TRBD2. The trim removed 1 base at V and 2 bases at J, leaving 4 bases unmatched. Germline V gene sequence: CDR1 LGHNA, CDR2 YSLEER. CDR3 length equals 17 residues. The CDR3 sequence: CASSQALSGGAYNEQFF. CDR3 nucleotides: TGCGCCAGCAGCCAAGCCCTTAGCGGGGGGGCCTACAATGAGCAGTTCTTC.

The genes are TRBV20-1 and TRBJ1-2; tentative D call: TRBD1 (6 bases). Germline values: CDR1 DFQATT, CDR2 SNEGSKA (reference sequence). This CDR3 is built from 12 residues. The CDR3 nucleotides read TGCGGACCGGGGGGGCCTAACTATGGCTACACCTTC. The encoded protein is CGPGGPNYGYTF.

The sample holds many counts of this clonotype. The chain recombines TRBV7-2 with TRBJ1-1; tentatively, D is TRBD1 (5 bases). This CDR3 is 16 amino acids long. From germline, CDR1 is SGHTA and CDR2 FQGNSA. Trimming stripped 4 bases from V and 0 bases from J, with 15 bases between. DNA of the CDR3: TGTGCCAGCAGCTCCGCCGACAGCGGCATGAACACTGAAGCTTTCTTT. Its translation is CASSSADSGMNTEAFF.

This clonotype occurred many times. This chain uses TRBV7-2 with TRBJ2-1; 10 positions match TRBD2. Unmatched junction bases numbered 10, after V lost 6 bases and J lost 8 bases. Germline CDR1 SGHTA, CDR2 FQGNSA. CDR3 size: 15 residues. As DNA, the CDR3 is TGTGCCAGCAGGGCACCTAGCGGGGGAAAGGATGAGCAGTTCTTC. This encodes CASRAPSGGKDEQFF.

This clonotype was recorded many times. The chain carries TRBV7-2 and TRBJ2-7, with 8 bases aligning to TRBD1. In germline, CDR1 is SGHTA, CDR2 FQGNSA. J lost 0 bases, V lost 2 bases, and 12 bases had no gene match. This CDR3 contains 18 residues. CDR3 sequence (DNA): TGTGCCAGCAGCTTAAGGGACAGGAGGTCGAGGAGCTCCTACGAGCAGTACTTC. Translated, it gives CASSLRDRRSRSSYEQYF.

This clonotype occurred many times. The CDR3 is CAFLPSGGAVDTQYF. CDR3 nucleotide sequence: TGTGCCTTCCTTCCCAGCGGGGGGGCCGTGGATACGCAGTATTTT. This rearrangement joins TRBV7-9 to TRBJ2-3, with TRBD2 identical over 10 bases. The germline gives CDR1 SEHNR, CDR2 FQNEAQ (reference sequence). J lost 6 bases, V lost 11 bases, and 14 bases had no gene match. The CDR3 consists of 15 residues. The full variable domain, with the rest looked up from reference TRBV7-9 and TRBJ2-3, is DTGVSQNPRHKITKRGQNVTFRCDPISEHNRLYWYRQTLGQGPEFLTYFQNEAQLEKSRLLSDRFSAERPKGSFSTLEIQRTEQGDSAMYLCAFLPSGGAVDTQYFGPGTRLTVL.

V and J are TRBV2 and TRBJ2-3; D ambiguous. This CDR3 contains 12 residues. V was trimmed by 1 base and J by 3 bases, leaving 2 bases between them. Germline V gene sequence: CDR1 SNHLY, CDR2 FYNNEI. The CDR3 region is CASSEGTDTQYF. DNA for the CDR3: TGTGCCAGCAGTGAAGGGACAGATACGCAGTATTTT.

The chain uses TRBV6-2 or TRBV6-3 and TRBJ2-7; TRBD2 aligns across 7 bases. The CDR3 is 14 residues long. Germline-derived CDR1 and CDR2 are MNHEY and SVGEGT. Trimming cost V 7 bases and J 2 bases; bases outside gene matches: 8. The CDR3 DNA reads TGTGCCAGCATGGGAGGGCCAACAGCCTACGAGCAGTACTTC. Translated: CASMGGPTAYEQYF.

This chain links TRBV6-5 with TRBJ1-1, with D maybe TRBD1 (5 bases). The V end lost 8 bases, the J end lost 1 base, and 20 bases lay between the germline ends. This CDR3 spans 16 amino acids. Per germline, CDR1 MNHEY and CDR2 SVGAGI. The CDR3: CASGKWGRAGNTEAFF. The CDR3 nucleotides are TGTGCCAGCGGGAAATGGGGCAGGGCCGGGAACACTGAAGCTTTCTTT.

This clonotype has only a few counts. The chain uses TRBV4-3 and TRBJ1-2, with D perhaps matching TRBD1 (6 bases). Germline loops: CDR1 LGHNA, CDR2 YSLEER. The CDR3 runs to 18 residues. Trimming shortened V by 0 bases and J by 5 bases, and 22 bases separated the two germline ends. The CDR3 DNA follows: TGCGCCAGCAGCCAAGATTTAAATTTCGGGAAGGGGGGGTATGGCTACACCTTC. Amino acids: CASSQDLNFGKGGYGYTF.

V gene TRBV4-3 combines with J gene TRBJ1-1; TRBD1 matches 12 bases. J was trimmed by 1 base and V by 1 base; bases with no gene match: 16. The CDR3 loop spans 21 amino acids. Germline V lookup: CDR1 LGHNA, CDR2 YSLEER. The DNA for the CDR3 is TGCGCCAGCAGCCAAGGGTTCCGGGACAGGGGGCTGCTTGTGGCGAACACTGAAGCTTTCTTT. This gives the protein CASSQGFRDRGLLVANTEAFF.

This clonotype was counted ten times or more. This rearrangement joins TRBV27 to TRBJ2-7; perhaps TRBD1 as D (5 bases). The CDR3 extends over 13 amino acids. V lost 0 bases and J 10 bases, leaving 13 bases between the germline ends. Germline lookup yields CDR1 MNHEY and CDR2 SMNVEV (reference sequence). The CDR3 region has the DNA TGTGCCAGCAGTTTATCGCAACAGGTCGTACAGTACTTC. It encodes CASSLSQQVVQYF.

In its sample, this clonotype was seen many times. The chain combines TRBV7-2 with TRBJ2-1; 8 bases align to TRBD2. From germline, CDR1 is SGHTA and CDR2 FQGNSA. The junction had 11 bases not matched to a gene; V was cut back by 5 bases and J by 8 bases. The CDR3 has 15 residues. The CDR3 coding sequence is TGTGCCAGCAGCCTATCCCGGGGGGGGGGCGATGAGCAGTTCTTC. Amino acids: CASSLSRGGGDEQFF.

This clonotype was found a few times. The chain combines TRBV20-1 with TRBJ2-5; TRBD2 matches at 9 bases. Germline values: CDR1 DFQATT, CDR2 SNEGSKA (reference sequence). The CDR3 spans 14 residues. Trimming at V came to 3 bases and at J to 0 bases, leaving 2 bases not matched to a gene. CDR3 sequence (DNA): TGCAGTGCTAGTGCGGGGGGGAACCAAGAGACCCAGTACTTC. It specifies CSASAGGNQETQYF.